The 14 T cell receptor beta chains reported below all come from one sample, sequenced in a study of Ad26.COV2.S vaccination and SARS-CoV-2 variants. This sample's treatment: some 20 received Ad26.COV2.S at low or high dose, single or two shots; 5 received placebo; per-sample allocation not given. The investigators took samples on day 63 after the first vaccine or placebo injection. The method was immunoSEQ multiplex PCR; TCRdb's version includes in-frame clones alone and lacks a portion of them. Here the sample spans over 400,000 clones, about 90% being singletons. Source: peripheral blood, taken in a trial of Ad26.COV2.S vaccine versus placebo. The receptors originated from a person between 18 and 60 years old who received the Ad26.COV2.S COVID-19 vaccine or a placebo.

This chain connects TRBV4-1 to TRBJ2-1; D is possibly TRBD2 (6 bases). Germline V lookup: CDR1 MGHRA, CDR2 YSYEKL. The CDR3 spans 16 residues. Trimming stripped 1 base from V and 0 bases from J, with 10 bases between. Here the CDR3 DNA reads TGCGCCAGCAGCCAAGTATTCGGGAGCTCCTACAATGAGCAGTTCTTC. Translation gives CASSQVFGSSYNEQFF.

The chain recombines TRBV6-6 with TRBJ1-1, with D possibly being TRBD1 (6 bases). The germline V gene encodes CDR1 MNHNY and CDR2 SVGAGI (reference sequence). Trimming pared 5 bases from V and 0 bases from J, leaving 13 bases between. The CDR3 is 15 amino acids. The CDR3 nucleotides are TGTGCCAGCAGTCAAGGGGGGACCATGAACACTGAAGCTTTCTTT. This translates into CASSQGGTMNTEAFF.

This clone has just a few counts. This chain connects TRBV3-1 (or the pseudogene TRBV3-2) to TRBJ1-2, with a tentative D call TRBD1 (5 bases). CDR1 and CDR2 from the germline V gene are LGHDT and YNNKEL (reference sequence). This CDR3 spans 14 amino acids. The V end lost 1 base, the J end lost 6 bases, and 12 bases lay between the germline ends. The CDR3 DNA is TGTGCCAGCAGCCAAGGGGACTTGAGGGATGGCTACACCTTC. Translating gives CASSQGDLRDGYTF.

The chain uses TRBV4-1 and TRBJ2-3; the D gene is possibly TRBD2 (6 bases). From germline, CDR1 is MGHRA and CDR2 YSYEKL. This CDR3 is built from 14 residues. Deletions cut 4 bases from V and 5 bases from J, with 13 bases between. The CDR3 spells CASSPTSSVDTQYF. The CDR3 region has the DNA TGCGCCAGCAGCCCGACTAGTTCGGTAGATACGCAGTATTTT.

This sequence joins TRBV27 and TRBJ1-5, with D perhaps matching TRBD1 (5 bases). The V end was cut by 8 bases, the J end by 5 bases, with 16 bases between. This CDR3 region has 14 residues. The germline V gene has CDR1 MNHEY and CDR2 SMNVEV (reference sequence). CDR3 in amino acids: CASGHRAGDQPQHF. For the CDR3, the DNA is TGTGCCAGCGGCCATAGGGCGGGGGATCAGCCCCAGCATTTT.

The V call is TRBV5-8, the J call TRBJ1-2; D is unclear. The CDR3 is 16 residues long. Trimming took off 3 bases at V and 2 bases at J, with 17 bases between the two ends. Germline CDR1 SGHTS, CDR2 YDEGEE. CDR3 in DNA: TGTGCCAGCAGCTGGAAACTCTCAGGTCCAAACTATGGCTACACCTTC. Protein product: CASSWKLSGPNYGYTF.

This chain's CDR3 is CASSQGQGAGEKLFF. The CDR3 DNA reads as TGTGCCAGCAGCCAGGGACAGGGAGCGGGTGAAAAACTGTTTTTT. The chain links TRBV5-8 to TRBJ1-4; 9 bases map to TRBD1. The CDR3 is 15 residues long. CDR1 and CDR2 (germline): SGHTS, YDEGEE. V shed 4 bases and J 7 bases; nucleotides not matched to a gene: 8.

V usage is TRBV6-6 and J usage is TRBJ2-1; D is uncertain. This CDR3 contains 13 residues. V lost 6 bases to trimming and J lost 5 bases, with 11 bases between them. Germline V gene sequence: CDR1 MNHNY, CDR2 SVGAGI (reference sequence). The CDR3 region is CASSPDGHNEQFF. DNA of the CDR3: TGTGCCAGCAGCCCCGACGGACACAATGAGCAGTTCTTC.

The CDR3 DNA reads as TGTGCCAGCCGACAGGACACAGATACGCAGTATTTT. Its translation is CASRQDTDTQYF. The rearrangement links TRBV2 to TRBJ2-3, with D possibly being TRBD1 (6 bases). V dropped 8 bases and J dropped 2 bases, with 8 bases sitting between them. This CDR3 spans 12 amino acids. Germline lookup yields CDR1 SNHLY and CDR2 FYNNEI.

This clone was counted once. The chain couples TRBV27 to TRBJ2-3; D is ambiguous. In germline, CDR1 is MNHEY, CDR2 SMNVEV (reference sequence). This CDR3 region has 16 residues. The germline V and J ends were trimmed by 3 bases and 0 bases, with 13 bases remaining between them. The CDR3 loop is CASSFRSASSTDTQYF. CDR3 DNA sequence: TGTGCCAGCAGTTTCAGGAGCGCTTCTAGCACAGATACGCAGTATTTT.

The J gene is TRBJ1-3, the V gene TRBV13; D might be TRBD1 (6 bases). The CDR3 contains 16 residues. Germline V gene data show CDR1 as PRHDT and CDR2 as FYEKMQ (reference sequence). V was pared by 1 base and J by 1 base, with 11 bases between. The CDR3 sequence: CASSLEGGRSGNTIYF. The CDR3 DNA reads TGTGCCAGCAGCTTAGAAGGGGGAAGGTCTGGAAACACCATATATTTT.

The chain links TRBV12-3 or TRBV12-4 to TRBJ2-5; perhaps TRBD1 as D (5 bases). The CDR3 contains 13 residues. V lost 5 bases, J lost 1 base, and 8 bases lay in between. The CDR3 region is CASSDRSQETQYF. In DNA form, the CDR3 reads TGTGCCAGCAGTGACAGATCCCAAGAGACCCAGTACTTC.

The chain recombines TRBV7-2 with TRBJ2-3; D may be TRBD2 (5 bases). Trimming removed 2 bases at V and 10 bases at J, with 31 bases between. Germline loops: CDR1 SGHTA, CDR2 FQGNSA. This CDR3 has 19 amino acids. The CDR3 DNA reads TGTGCCAGCAGCTTATACGGTCTAGCAGGAGGTTCTGTCGCTTATCCGCAGTATTTT. Its translation: CASSLYGLAGGSVAYPQYF.

This clone appeared a single time. V and J are TRBV5-6 and TRBJ2-6, with 7 positions matching TRBD1. Germline loops: CDR1 SGHDT, CDR2 YYEEEE. V gave up 3 bases and J gave up 0 bases; unmatched junction bases: 12. There are 19 residues in the CDR3. DNA of the CDR3: TGTGCCAGCAGCTCGCCAATTGGGACAGCAAGCTCTGGGGCCAACGTCCTGACTTTC. Translation: CASSSPIGTASSGANVLTF.